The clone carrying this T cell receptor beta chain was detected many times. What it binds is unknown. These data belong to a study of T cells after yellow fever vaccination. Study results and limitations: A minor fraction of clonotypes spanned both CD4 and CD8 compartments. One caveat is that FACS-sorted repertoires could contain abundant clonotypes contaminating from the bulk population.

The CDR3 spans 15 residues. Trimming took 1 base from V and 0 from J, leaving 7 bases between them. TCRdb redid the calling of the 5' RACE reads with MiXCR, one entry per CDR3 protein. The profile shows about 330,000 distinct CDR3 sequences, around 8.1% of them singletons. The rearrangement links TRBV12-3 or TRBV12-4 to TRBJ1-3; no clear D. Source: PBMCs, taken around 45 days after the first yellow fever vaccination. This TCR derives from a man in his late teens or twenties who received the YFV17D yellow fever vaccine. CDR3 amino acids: CASSLGPGSGNTIYF. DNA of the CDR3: TGTGCCAGCAGTTTAGGTCCAGGCTCTGGAAACACCATATATTTT.